One and the same sample provided the 17 T cell receptor beta chains below, sequenced in a study of cytomegalovirus exposure and HLA in healthy donors. PCR employed 60 Vbeta and 13 Jbeta primers. Libraries were prepared by immunoSEQ multiplex PCR; TCRdb keeps only in-frame clonotypes and omits some of them. The table shows 90,000 to 140,000 clones, with around 77% occurring only once. Sequencing input: PBMCs. Every receptor here comes from a woman between 35 and 50 years old in good health and CMV-seropositive.

V usage is TRBV19 and J usage is TRBJ2-1; D may be TRBD2 (6 bases). CDR3 length equals 11 residues. Trimming took off 8 bases at V and 9 bases at J, with 11 bases between the two ends. Germline V gene lookup returns CDR1 LNHDA and CDR2 SQIVND (reference sequence). The CDR3 DNA reads as TGTGCCAGTGGGGACTTCCTTGAGCAGTTCTTC. Encoded protein: CASGDFLEQFF.

The chain combines TRBV4-1 with TRBJ2-7, with 7 bases that match TRBD1. V lost 3 bases and J lost 3; bases outside the gene matches: 5. This CDR3 has 14 residues. Germline V gene sequence: CDR1 MGHRA, CDR2 YSYEKL. The CDR3 protein is CASSHRDSNYEQYF. The DNA of the CDR3 is TGCGCCAGCAGCCACCGGGACAGCAACTACGAGCAGTACTTC.

This chain connects TRBV6-5 to TRBJ1-2; D remains ambiguous. Germline V gives CDR1 MNHEY, CDR2 SVGAGI. This CDR3 is built from 14 residues. With 6 bases removed from V and 5 bases from J, the gap between germline ends came to 16 bases. CDR3 protein: CASRELSLPYGYTF. The CDR3 region has the DNA TGTGCCAGCAGGGAGCTATCACTTCCTTATGGCTACACCTTC.

The CDR3 reads CASSPTGGIPTHEQYF. The CDR3, as DNA: TGTGCCAGTAGCCCGACAGGGGGCATACCCACCCACGAGCAGTACTTC. V usage is TRBV19 and J usage is TRBJ2-7, with TRBD1 matching 10 bases. The trim removed 6 bases at V and 5 bases at J, leaving 13 bases unmatched. This CDR3 is 16 amino acids long. CDR1 and CDR2 from the germline V gene are LNHDA and SQIVND (reference sequence).

In DNA form, the CDR3 reads TGTGCCAGCAGTCCAGACAGGGACGATCGCGATGAGCAGTTCTTC. Protein: CASSPDRDDRDEQFF. The chain has TRBV6-5 and TRBJ2-1; 7 bases match TRBD1. Germline V gene lookup returns CDR1 MNHEY and CDR2 SVGAGI. This CDR3 has 15 amino acids. V was pared by 5 bases and J by 8 bases, with 12 bases of the junction left unmatched.

The gene calls are TRBV7-8 and TRBJ2-1; possibly TRBD2 for D (6 bases). The CDR3 has 14 amino acids. In germline, CDR1 is SGHVS, CDR2 FQNEAQ. The ends were cut back, 5 bases at V and 9 bases at J, with 17 bases in the middle. This chain's CDR3 is CASSLIGGVGEQFF. DNA of the CDR3: TGTGCCAGCAGCCTAATCGGGGGTGTGGGTGAGCAGTTCTTC.

The CDR3, as DNA: TGTGCCAGTAGTCCCCGGGATCCTTTCTCCTACGAGCAGTACTTC. It yields the protein CASSPRDPFSYEQYF. The chain combines TRBV19 with TRBJ2-7, with D perhaps matching TRBD2 (5 bases). Germline-derived CDR1 and CDR2 are LNHDA and SQIVND (reference sequence). The CDR3 is 15 residues long. Trimming took 5 bases from V and 0 from J, leaving 14 bases between them. The entire variable domain, with the rest obtained from reference TRBV19 and TRBJ2-7, is as follows: DGGITQSPKYLFRKEGQNVTLSCEQNLNHDAMYWYRQDPGQGLRLIYYSQIVNDFQKGDIAEGYSVSREKKESFPLTVTSAQKNPTAFYLCASSPRDPFSYEQYFGPGTRLTVT.

The chain has TRBV21-1 and TRBJ2-4; the table's D call of TRBD2 was not tested on the DNA. TRBV21-1 is reported as a pseudogene. The CDR3 is made up of 15 amino acids. The CDR3 is CASSAVGGAKNIQYF. In DNA form, the CDR3 reads TGTGCCAGCAGCGCCGTTGGGGGGGCCAAAAACATTCAGTACTTC.

In its sample, this clone was seen once. The V and J genes are TRBV7-9 and TRBJ1-5; TRBD1 matches at 10 bases. CDR3 length: 16 residues. With 5 bases clipped from V and 8 bases from J, the junction kept 12 bases outside the gene matches. The germline V gene encodes CDR1 SEHNR and CDR2 FQNEAQ (reference sequence). The CDR3 region has the DNA TGTGCCAGCAGCCAGGGGACAGGGGCCTTTAGGAAGCCCCAGCATTTT. It codes for CASSQGTGAFRKPQHF.

V and J are TRBV4-1 and TRBJ1-5, with TRBD1 as a possible D gene (6 bases). CDR1 and CDR2 (germline): MGHRA, YSYEKL. The CDR3 has 18 amino acids. V was cut by 2 bases and J by 0 bases, with 17 bases left in between. CDR3 in amino acids: CASSQFASLDSSNQPQHF. The CDR3 DNA sequence: TGCGCCAGCAGCCAATTTGCCTCCTTGGACAGTAGCAATCAGCCCCAGCATTTT.

This clone came up once. The chain joins TRBV7-2 to TRBJ2-1, with D uncertain. Between the trimmed V and J ends, which lost 5 bases and 0 bases, there was a span of 11 bases. The germline V gene has CDR1 SGHTA and CDR2 FQGNSA. The CDR3 loop spans 15 amino acids. CDR3 amino acids: CASSRFKSSYNEQFF. The CDR3 bases are TGTGCCAGCAGCCGTTTTAAGAGCTCCTACAATGAGCAGTTCTTC.

The chain joins TRBV10-3 to TRBJ2-7, with TRBD2 matching over 11 bases. This CDR3 contains 16 residues. From germline, CDR1 is ENHRY and CDR2 SYGVKD. The V gene end was trimmed by 4 bases and the J gene end by 3 bases; junction bases not matched to a gene: 8. CDR3 protein: CAISGSSGRVIYEQYF. The CDR3 nucleotides are TGTGCCATCAGTGGGAGTAGCGGGAGGGTTATCTACGAGCAGTACTTC.

The J gene is TRBJ1-2, the V gene TRBV28, with 9 positions matching TRBD1. After removal of 6 bases from V and 5 bases from J, the junction contained 4 bases not matched to a gene. Looked up from germline, CDR1 is MDHEN and CDR2 is SYDVKM. The CDR3 totals 13 residues. Here the CDR3 reads CASSTGGWYGYTF. The CDR3 DNA sequence: TGTGCCAGCAGCACAGGGGGCTGGTATGGCTACACCTTC.

The chain employs TRBV6-1 and TRBJ1-1; no clear D. V was shortened by 4 bases and J by 5 bases, with 11 bases between the two germline ends. Germline CDR1 and CDR2: MNHNS and SASEGT. The CDR3 sequence is 13 residues long. The CDR3 region is CASSGRRGTEAFF. The CDR3 region has the DNA TGTGCCAGCAGTGGAAGGCGAGGAACTGAAGCTTTCTTT.

This clone was counted between two and nine times. The rearrangement joins TRBV6-5 to TRBJ1-1; D uncertain. Trimming removed 4 bases from V and 4 bases from J, with 4 bases in between. The CDR3 contains 11 residues. Germline CDR1 reads MNHEY; CDR2 reads SVGAGI. Here the CDR3 reads CASSSVTEAFF. The CDR3 coding sequence is TGTGCCAGCAGTTCTGTCACTGAAGCTTTCTTT.

V gene TRBV4-1 combines with J gene TRBJ1-2, with TRBD1 identical over 9 bases. With 2 bases clipped from V and 4 bases from J, the junction kept 5 bases outside the gene matches. CDR1 is MGHRA and CDR2 is YSYEKL in the germline V gene. This CDR3 is 15 amino acids long. The CDR3 region is CASSQLQDRGYGYTF. The CDR3 DNA is TGCGCCAGCAGCCAACTGCAGGACAGGGGCTATGGCTACACCTTC.

This clone has a handful of counts. The chain carries TRBV4-1 and TRBJ1-5; perhaps TRBD1 as D (6 bases). Trimming took 2 bases from V and 0 from J, leaving 11 bases between them. The V gene's germline CDR1 is MGHRA and CDR2 YSYEKL. The CDR3 runs to 16 residues. The CDR3 sequence: CASSQPGQRSNQPQHF. The CDR3 DNA reads TGCGCCAGCAGCCAACCCGGACAGCGTAGCAATCAGCCCCAGCATTTT.